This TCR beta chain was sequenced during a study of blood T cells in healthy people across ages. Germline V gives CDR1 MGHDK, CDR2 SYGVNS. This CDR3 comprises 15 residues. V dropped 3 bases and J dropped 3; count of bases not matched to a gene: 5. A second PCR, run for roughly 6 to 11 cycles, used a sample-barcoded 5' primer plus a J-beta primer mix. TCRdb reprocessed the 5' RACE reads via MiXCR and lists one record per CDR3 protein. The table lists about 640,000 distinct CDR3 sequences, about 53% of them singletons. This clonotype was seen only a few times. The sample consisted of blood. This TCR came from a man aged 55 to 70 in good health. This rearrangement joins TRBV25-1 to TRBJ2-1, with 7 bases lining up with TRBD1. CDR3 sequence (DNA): TGTGCCAGCAGTGAGGCGACAGGGAACTACAATGAGCAGTTCTTC. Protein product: CASSEATGNYNEQFF.